This T cell receptor (beta chain) appears in the sequencing data of a study of blood T cells in healthy people across ages. Total RNA, at least 5 micrograms per sample, was extracted from PBMCs. Germline V gene sequence: CDR1 MNHEY, CDR2 SMNVEV (reference sequence). The V and J ends lost 6 bases and 4 bases respectively, with 15 bases between them. This CDR3 is 15 amino acids long. The second PCR ran about 6 to 11 cycles with a sample-barcoded 5' primer and J-beta primers. Via MiXCR, TCRdb re-called the 5' RACE reads, giving one row per CDR3 protein. The table lists about 1,400,000 distinct CDR3 sequences, approximately 38% of them singletons.

The receptor comes from a woman between 18 and 29 years old in good health. The sequencing sample was made of blood. The rearrangement uses TRBV27 and TRBJ1-4; D is possibly TRBD1 (5 bases). The CDR3 sequence: CASRKQDWDNEKLFF. Written as DNA, the CDR3 is TGTGCCAGCAGAAAACAGGATTGGGATAATGAAAAACTGTTTTTT.